This T cell receptor beta chain came from a study of blood T cell repertoires in COVID-19. Only in-frame clones appear in the TCRdb table, and some are missing; sequencing was by immunoSEQ multiplex PCR. The sample has 210,000 or so clones, roughly 80% seen once. Germline values: CDR1 SGDLS, CDR2 YYNGEE. The CDR3 contains 15 residues. Trimming left V 3 bases short and J 1 base short, with 14 bases between. This clone was picked up a small number of times. Material for sequencing was peripheral blood. The chain uses TRBV9 and TRBJ2-7, with D possibly being TRBD2 (5 bases). The source is a man over 45 who had recovered from COVID-19. In DNA, the CDR3 is TGTGCCAGCAGCGGTGGGGTGGGGAGTTCCTACGAGCAGTACTTC. Its protein product is CASSGGVGSSYEQYF.